This TCR beta chain was found in a study of shared clonotypes between healthy human individuals. Study-wide context: With ages of 18 to 49, the donors were a couple of women and a few men. Study-level points and caveats: Among a few donors, roughly 5% of naive CD4 clonotypes were found in common.

Researchers ran the assay at a deep level. Repertoires were generated with immunoSEQ multiplex PCR, while TCRdb's copy carries only in-frame clones and drops some. The sample shows 2.3 million or so clones, 85% to 95% of them seen only once. Memory CD4+ cells were the fraction left after CD45RA+ naive selection. In germline, CDR1 is KGHSH, CDR2 LQKENI. Trimming removed 3 bases at V and 4 bases at J, with 6 bases between. This CDR3 is 12 amino acids long. Concerning this clone: Its antigen is unknown. The sample carries other DNA sequences with the same CDR3.

Sequencing was done on a sample of naive CD4+ T cells from PBMCs. Regarding subset: CD45RA+ positively selected. The chain combines TRBV18 with TRBJ1-2; D not resolved. The TCR originated in a man aged 18 to 35 in good health. Some clones in this sample may be carry-over from other donors' samples. The CDR3 is CASSPEGYGYTF. The CDR3 DNA is TGTGCCAGCTCACCTGAGGGCTATGGCTACACCTTC.